A selection of T cell receptor beta chains follows, all from one sample in a study of shared clonotypes between healthy human individuals. Libraries were prepared by immunoSEQ multiplex PCR; TCRdb keeps only in-frame clonotypes and omits some of them. This table has millions of clones, roughly 95% appearing once. The sample taken for sequencing was naive CD8+ T cells sorted from blood. These receptors originate from a man between 18 and 29 years old in good health. The CDR3 runs from the conserved cysteine through the conserved F or W. Fields, in order: V gene, D gene, clone size, J gene, CDR3 protein, CDR3 DNA. A D gene is named only where the DNA matches it firmly. Only part of the rows carry a size: once, few, many, or a class if the clone is expanded.

V gene: TRBV7-8; D gene: -; clone size: -; J gene: TRBJ2-5; CDR3 protein: CASSLASTQETQYF; CDR3 DNA: TGTGCCAGCAGCTTAGCGTCAACCCAAGAGACCCAGTACTTC
V gene: TRBV10-3; D gene: -; clone size: -; J gene: TRBJ1-1; CDR3 protein: CAILAPGVSEAFF; CDR3 DNA: TGTGCCATCCTTGCTCCAGGGGTCTCTGAAGCTTTCTTT
V gene: TRBV7-8; D gene: TRBD1; clone size: -; J gene: TRBJ2-5; CDR3 protein: CASSLGQGKETQYF; CDR3 DNA: TGTGCCAGCAGCTTGGGACAGGGGAAAGAGACCCAGTACTTC
V gene: TRBV7-8; D gene: -; clone size: -; J gene: TRBJ2-2; CDR3 protein: CASSLFLLPTGELFF; CDR3 DNA: TGTGCCAGCAGCTTATTTTTGCTTCCCACCGGGGAGCTGTTTTTT
V gene: TRBV29-1; D gene: TRBD1; clone size: -; J gene: TRBJ2-7; CDR3 protein: CSVEFVGGQGAYEQYF; CDR3 DNA: TGCAGCGTTGAATTTGTAGGGGGACAGGGGGCGTACGAGCAGTACTTC
V gene: TRBV9; D gene: TRBD1; clone size: -; J gene: TRBJ2-1; CDR3 protein: CASSVGQGVNEQFF; CDR3 DNA: TGTGCCAGCAGCGTAGGGCAGGGGGTCAATGAGCAGTTCTTC
V gene: TRBV5-4; D gene: TRBD1; clone size: few; J gene: TRBJ1-5; CDR3 protein: CASSFGTDQPQHF; CDR3 DNA: TGTGCCAGCAGCTTTGGGACAGATCAGCCCCAGCATTTT
V gene: TRBV4-3; D gene: -; clone size: once; J gene: TRBJ1-2; CDR3 protein: CASSPIEGPDGYTF; CDR3 DNA: TGCGCCAGCAGCCCAATCGAGGGCCCTGATGGCTACACCTTC
V gene: TRBV13; D gene: TRBD1; clone size: -; J gene: TRBJ2-5; CDR3 protein: CASSPKDQGDETQYF; CDR3 DNA: TGTGCCAGCAGCCCCAAGGATCAGGGGGACGAGACCCAGTACTTC
V gene: TRBV2; D gene: -; clone size: -; J gene: TRBJ2-7; CDR3 protein: CATSGFGSYEQYF; CDR3 DNA: TGTGCAACCTCAGGGTTTGGGTCATACGAGCAGTACTTC
V gene: TRBV2; D gene: TRBD2; clone size: -; J gene: TRBJ2-7; CDR3 protein: CASSEAKGLADEQYF; CDR3 DNA: TGTGCCAGCAGTGAAGCGAAGGGACTAGCGGACGAGCAGTACTTC
V gene: TRBV15; D gene: TRBD2; clone size: -; J gene: TRBJ2-7; CDR3 protein: CATSLGLAGVSEQYF; CDR3 DNA: TGTGCCACCAGCCTGGGGCTAGCGGGAGTTTCCGAGCAGTACTTC
V gene: TRBV19; D gene: TRBD2; clone size: -; J gene: TRBJ2-7; CDR3 protein: CASSSAGEGYEQYF; CDR3 DNA: TGTGCCAGTAGTTCAGCGGGGGAGGGATACGAGCAGTACTTC
V gene: TRBV28; D gene: TRBD1; clone size: -; J gene: TRBJ2-7; CDR3 protein: CASSDRVSSYEQYF; CDR3 DNA: TGTGCCAGCAGTGACAGGGTTAGCTCCTACGAGCAGTACTTC
V gene: TRBV27; D gene: -; clone size: -; J gene: TRBJ2-3; CDR3 protein: CASTPAGPTTDTQYF; CDR3 DNA: TGTGCCAGCACCCCCGCCGGGCCCACCACAGATACGCAGTATTTT
V gene: TRBV2; D gene: -; clone size: -; J gene: TRBJ2-2; CDR3 protein: CASITRGTGELFF; CDR3 DNA: TGTGCCAGCATAACTCGGGGGACCGGGGAGCTGTTTTTT
V gene: TRBV30; D gene: -; clone size: -; J gene: TRBJ1-2; CDR3 protein: CASPRVLPAVHTF; CDR3 DNA: TGTGCCTCACCTCGGGTTTTGCCGGCCGTCCACACCTTC
V gene: TRBV9; D gene: -; clone size: -; J gene: TRBJ1-2; CDR3 protein: CASSGRTATNYGYTF; CDR3 DNA: TGTGCCAGCAGCGGAAGGACAGCTACTAACTATGGCTACACCTTC